This T cell receptor beta chain was sequenced for a study of blood T cell repertoires in COVID-19. Study details: The samples span acute and convalescent COVID-19 from the United States, Italy and Spain. In each case, the material was cDNA or gDNA derived from T cells, B-cell-depleted T cells, or PBMCs.

Original analysis: Reference gene primer amplification yielded estimated nucleated cell counts. Method: immunoSEQ multiplex PCR; TCRdb's copy keeps in-frame clones and lacks some. The V and J calls and the clone size are those of that table, but D and trimming were determined from the DNA. The table shows about 92,000 clones, with over 80% occurring only once. The length of the CDR3 is 15 residues. V lost 4 bases and J lost 5; bases outside the gene matches: 6. Per the germline V gene, CDR1 is SGHRS and CDR2 is YFSETQ. The sequencing input was peripheral blood. The receptor's source is an elderly woman with active or convalescent COVID-19. This sequence joins TRBV5-1 and TRBJ2-5; 12 bases fit TRBD2. DNA for the CDR3: TGCGCCAGCAGCCCAACCGGACTAGCGGGGGAGACCCAGTACTTC. It is translated as CASSPTGLAGETQYF.